The T cell receptor (beta chain) described here comes from a study of identical twins (dated by TCRdb to 2016 to 2017). In terms of the full investigation: To test whether fetal clonotypes persist, the study used deep sequencing on TCR alpha and beta repertoires from monozygotic twins, unrelated adults of various ages, and cord blood. To rule out contamination, replicate twin experiments were performed at different times with different library preparation protocols.

Preparation of the library involved 5' RACE. Reads for this sample came from an Illumina HiSeq 2000. Template switching introduced a universal primer binding site; the final cDNA contained a unique molecular identifier, enabling accurate counting of TCR cDNA molecules. First-strand cDNA for TCR alpha and beta chains was synthesized from specific primers in the conserved constant-segment region. To control for contamination, every cDNA library carried two barcodes: a SMART-Mk sample barcode plus Illumina barcodes. Two successive PCR steps introduced TruSeq adapter sequences along with Illumina sample barcodes. TCR alpha and beta cDNA libraries were sequenced on the Illumina HiSeq platform with custom primers. The paper's data handling went like this. Unique molecular identifiers were extracted from raw reads with MiGEC, and CDR3 positions were determined with MiXCR. For each individual, recombination models were inferred using an EM algorithm with the repgenHMM and IGoR tools. The analysis of shared clonotypes was done with the tcR package in R, with sharing normalized by the product of cloneset sizes. To study raw recombination without the effects of thymic and clonal selection, out-of-frame nonproductive sequences were analyzed. TCRdb cleaned the public reads at Q25 with fastp, built clones with MiXCR and kept in-frame beta chains. CDR3 protein duplicates are merged, each entry listing the most common genes and DNA. None of the V and J calls come from the authors' own analysis; TCRdb made them. The sample table lists around 1.7 million distinct CDR3 sequences, 32% of them with a count of one. The leading ten clones occupy about 0.3% of the sample.

As to this clonotype: There is no known antigen for this receptor. Base quality data are lacking; no much larger clone is found one base away.

Only healthy Caucasian donors were included. The CDR3 runs 16 residues from the cysteine to the phenylalanine. CDR3 DNA is the only sequence kept; it has 48 bases, read in frame from the first base. From V the trimming removes 5 bases and from J it removes 3 bases, while the gene matches leave 10 bases of the junction unaccounted for. According to the germline V gene (reference sequence), CDR1 reads SEHNR and CDR2 reads FQNEAQ. General findings and caveats noted by the study authors: Because the same donors could not be followed over many years, the conclusions relied on cross-sectional statistical analysis. The excess sharing between twins in beta out-of-frame sequences was weaker because fewer shared sequences reduced the signal-to-noise ratio. Out-of-frame TCR alpha sharing in monozygotic twins was systematically underestimated by recombination models, whereas sharing between unrelated individuals was in agreement with the recombination models. Fewer insertions were carried by abundant cord blood beta clonotypes, a similar but weaker trend appeared in young adult naive repertoires, and no such trend appeared in memory repertoires. Zero-insertion analyses could be partly confounded by invariant T cells such as MAIT and iNKT, although diverse VJ usage argued against such confounding for most clonotypes. Compared with coincidental sharing between unrelated individuals, out-of-frame TCR alpha sequences shared between twins showed an excess of sequences with low generation probability.

This TCR came from a newborn girl in good health. Rearrangement joined TRBV7-9 to TRBJ2-3; TRBD1 agrees with 8 junctional bases. Material for sequencing was cord blood. The base sequence is TGTGCCAGCAGCACCAGACAGGGGATGGGGACAGATACGCAGTATTTT. This yields the protein CASSTRQGMGTDTQYF. Here the CDR3 is joined to the reference TRBV7-9 and TRBJ2-3 genes, and the full variable domain is: DTGVSQNPRHKITKRGQNVTFRCDPISEHNRLYWYRQTLGQGPEFLTYFQNEAQLEKSRLLSDRFSAERPKGSFSTLEIQRTEQGDSAMYLCASSTRQGMGTDTQYFGPGTRLTVL.